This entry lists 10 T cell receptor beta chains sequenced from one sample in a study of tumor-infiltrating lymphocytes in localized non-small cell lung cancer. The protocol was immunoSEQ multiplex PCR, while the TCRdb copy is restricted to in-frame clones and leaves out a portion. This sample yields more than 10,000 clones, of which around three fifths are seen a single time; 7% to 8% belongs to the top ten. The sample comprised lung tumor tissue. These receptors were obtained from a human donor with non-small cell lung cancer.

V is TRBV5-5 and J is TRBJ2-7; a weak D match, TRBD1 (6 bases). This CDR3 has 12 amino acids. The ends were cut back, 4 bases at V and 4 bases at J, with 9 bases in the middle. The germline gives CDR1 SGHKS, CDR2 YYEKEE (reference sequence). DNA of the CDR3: TGTGCCAGCAGCCCCACAGGGTACGAGCAGTACTTC. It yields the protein CASSPTGYEQYF.

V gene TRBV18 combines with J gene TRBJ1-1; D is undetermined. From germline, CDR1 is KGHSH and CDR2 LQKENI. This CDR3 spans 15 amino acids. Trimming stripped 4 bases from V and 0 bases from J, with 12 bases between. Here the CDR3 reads CASSLGQTLNTEAFF. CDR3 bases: TGTGCCAGCTCACTGGGCCAGACCCTGAACACTGAAGCTTTCTTT.

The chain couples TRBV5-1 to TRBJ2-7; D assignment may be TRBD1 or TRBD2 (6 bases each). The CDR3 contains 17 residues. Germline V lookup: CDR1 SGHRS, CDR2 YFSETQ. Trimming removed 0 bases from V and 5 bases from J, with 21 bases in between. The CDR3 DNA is TGCGCCAGCAGCTTGGGCGGGGTTTGGCAGGGGTCTCACGAGCAGTACTTC. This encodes CASSLGGVWQGSHEQYF.

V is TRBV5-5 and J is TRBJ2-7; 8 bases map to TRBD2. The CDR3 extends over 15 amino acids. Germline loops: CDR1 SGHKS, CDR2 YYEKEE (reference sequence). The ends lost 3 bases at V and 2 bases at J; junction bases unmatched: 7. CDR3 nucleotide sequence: TGTGCCAGCAGCTGGGATGTCGGGAGGGCCTACGAGCAGTACTTC. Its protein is CASSWDVGRAYEQYF.

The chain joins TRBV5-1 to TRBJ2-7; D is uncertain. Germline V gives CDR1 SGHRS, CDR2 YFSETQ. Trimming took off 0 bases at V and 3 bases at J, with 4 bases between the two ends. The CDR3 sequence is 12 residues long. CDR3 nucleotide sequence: TGCGCCAGCAGCTTGGATGGCTACGAGCAGTACTTC. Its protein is CASSLDGYEQYF.

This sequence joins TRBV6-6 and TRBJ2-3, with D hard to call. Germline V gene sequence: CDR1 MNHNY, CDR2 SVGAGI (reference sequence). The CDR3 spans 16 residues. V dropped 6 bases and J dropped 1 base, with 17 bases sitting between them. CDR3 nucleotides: TGTGCCAGCAGACCCATCCCTCTTGCGGGCACAGATACGCAGTATTTT. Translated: CASRPIPLAGTDTQYF.

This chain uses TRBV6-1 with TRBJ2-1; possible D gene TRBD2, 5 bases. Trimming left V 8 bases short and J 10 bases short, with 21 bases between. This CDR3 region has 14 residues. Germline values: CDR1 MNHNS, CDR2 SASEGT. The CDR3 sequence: CASYDLGPTGEQFF. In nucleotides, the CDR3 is TGTGCCAGCTACGACCTAGGGCCCACGGGGGAGCAGTTCTTC.

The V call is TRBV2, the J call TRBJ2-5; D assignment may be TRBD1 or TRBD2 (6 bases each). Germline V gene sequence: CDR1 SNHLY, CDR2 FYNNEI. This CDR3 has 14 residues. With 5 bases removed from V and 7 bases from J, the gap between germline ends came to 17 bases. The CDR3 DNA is TGTGCCAGCAGTAGGGGGGTGGTAACAGGGACCCAGTACTTC. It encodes CASSRGVVTGTQYF. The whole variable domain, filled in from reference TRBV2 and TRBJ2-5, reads EPEVTQTPSHQVTQMGQEVILRCVPISNHLYFYWYRQILGQKVEFLVSFYNNEISEKSEIFDDQFSVERPDGSNFTLKIRSTKLEDSAMYFCASSRGVVTGTQYFGPGTRLLVL.

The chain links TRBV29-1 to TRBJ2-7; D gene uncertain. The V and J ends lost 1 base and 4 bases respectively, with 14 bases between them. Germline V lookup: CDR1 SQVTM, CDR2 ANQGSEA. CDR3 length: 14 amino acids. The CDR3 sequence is CSVEVGQDLYEQYF. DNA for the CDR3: TGCAGCGTTGAAGTAGGCCAGGACCTATACGAGCAGTACTTC.

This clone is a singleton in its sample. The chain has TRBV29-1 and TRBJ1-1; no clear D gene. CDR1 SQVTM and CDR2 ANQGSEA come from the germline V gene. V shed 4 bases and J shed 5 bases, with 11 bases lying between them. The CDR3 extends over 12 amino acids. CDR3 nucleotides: TGCAGCGTTGGTCGGATGGGAACTGAAGCTTTCTTT. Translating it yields CSVGRMGTEAFF.